There are many counts of the clone carrying this TCR beta chain. The target antigen is unknown. This record comes from a study of early T cells in non-severe SARS-CoV-2 infection. Study summary: Whole-blood bulk RNA, unsorted, was sequenced, and chains were unpaired.

This CDR3 has 14 amino acids. V lost 0 bases to trimming and J lost 7 bases, with 10 bases between them. CDR1 is SGHAT, CDR2 FQNNGV, per germline. In TCRdb, the 5' RACE reads were re-called with MiXCR into one record per CDR3 protein. The sample includes about 39,000 distinct CDR3 sequences, 4.5% to 7% of them seen just once. Findings of the study overall: VDJdb-based matching was biased toward anti-spike CD8 responses and missed private and CD4 specificities.

J is TRBJ2-1 and V is TRBV11-2; possibly TRBD1 or TRBD2 for D (6 bases each). The sequences come from whole blood, collected at baseline. The receptor comes from an adult who was a healthcare worker with PCR-confirmed SARS-CoV-2 infection or an uninfected control (not recorded which). The CDR3 spells CASSLDRGRNEQFF. CDR3 DNA sequence: TGTGCCAGCAGCTTAGATCGGGGGCGGAATGAGCAGTTCTTC.